The rows below give T cell receptor beta chains drawn from one sample of a study of T cell changes during pregnancy in multiple sclerosis. TCRdb keeps only in-frame clones here, not all; method: immunoSEQ multiplex PCR. In the table there are fewer than 50,000 clones, approximately 87% of which are singletons. The specimen comprised peripheral blood, sampled in the second trimester of pregnancy. Source of these receptors: a female donor in good health, enrolled as a control in a pregnancy study. Both conserved end residues are part of each CDR3. The D gene is left open where the match is weak.

j_gene	d_gene	v_gene	CDR3aa
TRBJ2-5	TRBD2	TRBV2	CASSGTSGVGGETQYF
TRBJ2-3	-	TRBV5-4	CASSQPNSGQGGTDTQYF
TRBJ2-1	TRBD2	TRBV18	CASSPKRGNSYNEQFF
TRBJ2-1	-	TRBV5-1	CASSPVGGNEQFF
TRBJ1-3	-	TRBV7-2	CASTLRNTIYF
TRBJ1-6	-	TRBV10-2	CASTGYNSPLHF
TRBJ2-2	TRBD2	TRBV7-2	CASSPGLAGGVHPGELFF
TRBJ1-1	-	TRBV6-5	CASSIGGEAFF
TRBJ2-7	-	TRBV9	CASSPYGGASTYEQYF
TRBJ1-4	TRBD1	TRBV9	CASSVAGTVNEKLFF
TRBJ1-2	-	TRBV30	CAWSVGLLAAYGYTF
TRBJ1-2	TRBD1	TRBV4-3	CASSQSGTGENGYTF
TRBJ2-2	TRBD2	TRBV30	CAWSPRVRERGGELFF
TRBJ2-3	-	TRBV10-3	CAISESPRGATTDTQYF
TRBJ2-7	TRBD2	TRBV5-1	CASRDTSGTIEQYF
TRBJ1-2	-	TRBV2	CASTPGEGGGYTF